Below are 14 T cell receptor beta chains sequenced from a single sample in a study of blood T cell repertoires in COVID-19. TCRdb's table, derived via immunoSEQ multiplex PCR, lists solely in-frame clones and lacks some. Here the sample spans fewer than 200,000 clones, 83% being singletons. The sequenced sample consisted of peripheral blood. The receptors derive from a human donor in a cohort sampled during active COVID-19.

The chain has TRBV6-6 and TRBJ1-6; weak D call: TRBD1 (5 bases). The V and J ends lost 0 bases and 10 bases respectively, with 16 bases between them. Germline V gene sequence: CDR1 MNHNY, CDR2 SVGAGI (reference sequence). This CDR3 region has 16 residues. CDR3 nucleotides: TGTGCCAGCAGTTACTCGAAGGGCAGGGAGGGCTCACCCCTCCACTTT. Protein: CASSYSKGREGSPLHF.

V usage is TRBV28 and J usage is TRBJ2-7, with a weak D call TRBD2 (5 bases). V was pared by 6 bases and J by 9 bases, with 21 bases between. CDR3 length equals 14 residues. The germline gives CDR1 MDHEN, CDR2 SYDVKM. DNA of the CDR3: TGTGCCAGCAGACCTCCGGGTAGCGCATATCCGCAGTACTTC. Amino acid sequence: CASRPPGSAYPQYF.

V is TRBV7-2 and J is TRBJ2-7; TRBD1 aligns across 11 bases. The V gene end was trimmed by 5 bases and the J gene end by 3 bases; junction bases not matched to a gene: 6. The CDR3 consists of 15 residues. Germline CDR1 is SGHTA and CDR2 is FQGNSA. The CDR3 here is CASSTGQGADYEQYF. For the CDR3, the DNA is TGTGCCAGCAGCACCGGACAGGGGGCGGACTACGAGCAGTACTTC.

This chain joins TRBV7-9 and TRBJ2-5, with 7 bases lining up with TRBD2. V lost 3 bases to trimming and J lost 5 bases; unmatched junction nucleotides: 0. CDR1 and CDR2 from the germline V gene are SEHNR and FQNEAQ (reference sequence). This CDR3 is built from 12 residues. CDR3 sequence reads: CASSFGGETQYF. CDR3 coding DNA: TGTGCCAGCAGCTTCGGGGGGGAGACCCAGTACTTC.

The chain recombines TRBV27 with TRBJ2-6, with D perhaps TRBD1 (6 bases). V was clipped by 6 bases and J by 2 bases, with 14 bases between them. The germline CDR1 and CDR2 sequences are MNHEY and SMNVEV (reference sequence). The CDR3 runs 16 residues. The CDR3: CASRDNRETGANVLTF. The CDR3 DNA sequence: TGTGCCAGCAGGGACAACAGGGAAACTGGGGCCAACGTCCTGACTTTC.

This chain joins TRBV19 and TRBJ1-6, with a weak D call TRBD1 (5 bases). The CDR3 length is 13 residues. The V gene's germline CDR1 is LNHDA and CDR2 SQIVND (reference sequence). Trimming shortened V by 2 bases and J by 11 bases, and 10 bases separated the two germline ends. The CDR3 region has the DNA TGTGCCAGTAGTATAAGGAGGGACCCACCCCTCCACTTT. Translation gives CASSIRRDPPLHF.

The chain is built from TRBV4-3 and TRBJ2-3; TRBD1 matches at 7 bases. Germline CDR1 LGHNA, CDR2 YSLEER. The CDR3 spans 14 residues. V lost 4 bases and J lost 4; bases outside the gene matches: 5. As DNA, the CDR3 is TGCGCCAGCAGCCTCGGACAGGTGGCAGATACGCAGTATTTT. Amino acid sequence: CASSLGQVADTQYF.

The chain is built from TRBV6-2 or TRBV6-3 and TRBJ2-2; the match to TRBD2 covers 7 bases. With 6 bases clipped from V and 7 bases from J, the junction kept 11 bases outside the gene matches. The germline gives CDR1 MNHEY, CDR2 SVGEGT. The CDR3 is 15 residues long. CDR3 nucleotide sequence: TGTGCCAGCAGCCAACTAGCGCGTAACGGCGGGGAGCTGTTTTTT. Amino acids: CASSQLARNGGELFF.

The gene calls are TRBV28 and TRBJ1-2; TRBD1 matches 9 bases. J lost 4 bases, V lost 6 bases, and 6 bases had no gene match. This CDR3 has 14 residues. Germline lookup yields CDR1 MDHEN and CDR2 SYDVKM. This CDR3 reads CASRVQGAGYGYTF. As DNA, the CDR3 is TGTGCCAGCAGGGTACAGGGGGCTGGCTATGGCTACACCTTC.

This clone was counted once. V is TRBV5-1 and J is TRBJ1-1; 9 bases align to TRBD1. V gave up 6 bases and J gave up 6 bases; unmatched junction bases: 9. The CDR3 runs to 14 residues. Germline CDR1 reads SGHRS; CDR2 reads YFSETQ. The CDR3 loop reads CASIDTGGKAEAFF. Written as DNA, the CDR3 is TGCGCCAGCATAGATACAGGGGGCAAGGCTGAAGCTTTCTTT.

This clone was picked up one time. The chain employs TRBV21-1 and TRBJ1-1. TRBV21-1 is described as a pseudogene. The CDR3 consists of 16 residues. The CDR3 coding sequence is TGTGCCAGCAGACGCCTAGTATACACAATTCGCACTGAAGCTTTCTTT. This codes for CASRRLVYTIRTEAFF.

The chain is built from TRBV14 and TRBJ1-4, with a weak D call TRBD1 (5 bases). Germline CDR1 and CDR2: SGHDN and FVKESK. V lost 4 bases and J lost 5, with 14 bases in between. This CDR3 has 15 amino acids. The CDR3 loop reads CASSPTGRTNEKLFF. The CDR3 nucleotides read TGTGCCAGCAGCCCCACGGGCAGGACAAATGAAAAACTGTTTTTT.

The rearrangement joins TRBV12-5 to TRBJ1-2; maybe TRBD1 (6 bases). Germline values: CDR1 LGHNT, CDR2 FRNRAP. Trimming cost V 0 bases and J 8 bases, with 13 bases left between them. This CDR3 is built from 14 residues. In nucleotides, the CDR3 is TGTGCTAGTGGTTTGGTGACAGGAGTATCCGGCTACACCTTC. It specifies CASGLVTGVSGYTF.

The rearrangement links TRBV5-5 to TRBJ2-5; 11 bases map to TRBD2. The germline V gene has CDR1 SGHKS and CDR2 YYEKEE (reference sequence). This CDR3 is built from 14 residues. V trimming: 4 bases; J trimming: 2 bases; junction bases outside the gene matches: 1. CDR3 sequence (DNA): TGTGCCAGCAGCGTAGCGGGAGGGCAAGAGACCCAGTACTTC. Translating it yields CASSVAGGQETQYF.